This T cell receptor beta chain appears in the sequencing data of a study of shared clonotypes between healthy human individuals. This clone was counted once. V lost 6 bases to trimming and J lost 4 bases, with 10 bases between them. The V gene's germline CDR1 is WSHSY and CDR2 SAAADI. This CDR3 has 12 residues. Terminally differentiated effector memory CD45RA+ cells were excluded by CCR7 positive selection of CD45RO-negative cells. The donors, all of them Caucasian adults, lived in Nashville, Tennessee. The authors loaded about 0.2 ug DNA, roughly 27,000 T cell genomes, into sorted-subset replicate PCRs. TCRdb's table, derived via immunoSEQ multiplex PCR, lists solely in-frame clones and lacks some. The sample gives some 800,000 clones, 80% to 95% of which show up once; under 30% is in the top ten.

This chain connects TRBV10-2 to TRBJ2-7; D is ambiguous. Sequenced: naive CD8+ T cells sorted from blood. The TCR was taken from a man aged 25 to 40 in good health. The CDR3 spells CASSRTSYEQYF. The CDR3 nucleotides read TGCGCCAGCAGCCGAACGTCGTACGAGCAGTACTTC.